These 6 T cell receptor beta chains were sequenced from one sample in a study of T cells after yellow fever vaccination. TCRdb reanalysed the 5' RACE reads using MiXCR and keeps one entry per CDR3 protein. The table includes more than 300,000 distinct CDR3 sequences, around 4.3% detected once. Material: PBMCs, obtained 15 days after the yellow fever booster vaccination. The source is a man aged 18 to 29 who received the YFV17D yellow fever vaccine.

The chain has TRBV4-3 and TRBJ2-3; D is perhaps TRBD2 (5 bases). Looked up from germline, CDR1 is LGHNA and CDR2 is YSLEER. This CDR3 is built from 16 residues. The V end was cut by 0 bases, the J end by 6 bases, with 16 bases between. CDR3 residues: CASSQDQFGNYDTQYF. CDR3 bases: TGCGCCAGCAGCCAAGATCAGTTCGGGAACTACGATACGCAGTATTTT.

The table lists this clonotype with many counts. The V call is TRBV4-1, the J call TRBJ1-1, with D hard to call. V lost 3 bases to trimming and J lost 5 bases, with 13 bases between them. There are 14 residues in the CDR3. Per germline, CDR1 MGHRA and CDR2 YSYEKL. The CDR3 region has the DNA TGCGCCAGCAGCCAGGCGAGCGCAGGAACTGAAGCTTTCTTT. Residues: CASSQASAGTEAFF.

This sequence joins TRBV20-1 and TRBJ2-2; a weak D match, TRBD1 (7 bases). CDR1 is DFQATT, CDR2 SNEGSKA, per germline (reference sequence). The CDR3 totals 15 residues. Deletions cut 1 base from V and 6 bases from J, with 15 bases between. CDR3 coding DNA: TGCAGTGCTAGAGGGGGCAGGGGGGTTGCCGGGGAGCTGTTTTTT. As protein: CSARGGRGVAGELFF.

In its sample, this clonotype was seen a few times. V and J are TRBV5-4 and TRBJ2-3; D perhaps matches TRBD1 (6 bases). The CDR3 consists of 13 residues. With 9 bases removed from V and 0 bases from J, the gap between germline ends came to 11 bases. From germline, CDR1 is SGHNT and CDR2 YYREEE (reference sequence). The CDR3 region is CATTDRSTDTQYF. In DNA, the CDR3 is TGTGCCACCACCGACAGGAGCACAGATACGCAGTATTTT.

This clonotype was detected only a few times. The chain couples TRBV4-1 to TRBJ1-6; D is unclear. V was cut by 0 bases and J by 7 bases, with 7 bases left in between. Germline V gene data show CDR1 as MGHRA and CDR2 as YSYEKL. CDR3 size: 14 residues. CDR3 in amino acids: CASSQDYGNSPLHF. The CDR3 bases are TGCGCCAGCAGCCAAGATTACGGGAATTCACCCCTCCACTTT.

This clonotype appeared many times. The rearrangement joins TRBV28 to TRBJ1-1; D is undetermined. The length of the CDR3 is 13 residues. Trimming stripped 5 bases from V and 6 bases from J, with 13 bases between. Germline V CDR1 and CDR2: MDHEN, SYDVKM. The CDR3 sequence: CASSPGRRAEAFF. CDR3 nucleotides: TGTGCCAGCAGTCCCGGCAGGCGGGCTGAAGCTTTCTTT.